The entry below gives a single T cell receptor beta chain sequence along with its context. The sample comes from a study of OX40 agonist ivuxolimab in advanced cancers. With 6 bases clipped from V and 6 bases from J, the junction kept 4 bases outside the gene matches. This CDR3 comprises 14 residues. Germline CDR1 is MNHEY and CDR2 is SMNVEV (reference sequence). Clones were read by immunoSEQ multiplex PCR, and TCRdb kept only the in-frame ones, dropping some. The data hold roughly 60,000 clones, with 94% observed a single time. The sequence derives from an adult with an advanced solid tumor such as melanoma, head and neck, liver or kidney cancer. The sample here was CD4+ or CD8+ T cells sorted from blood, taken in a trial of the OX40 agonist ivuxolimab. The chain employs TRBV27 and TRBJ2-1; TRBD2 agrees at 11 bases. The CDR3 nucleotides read TGTGCCAGCAGGCTAGCGGGAGGAGGCAATGAGCAGTTCTTC. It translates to CASRLAGGGNEQFF.